This TCR beta chain was sequenced for a study of blood T cell repertoires in COVID-19. V shed 5 bases, J shed 4 bases, and the junction held 4 bases outside the gene matches. CDR3 length equals 14 residues. Germline CDR1 SGHAT, CDR2 FQNNGV. Source study methods: Reference gene primer amplification gave estimated nucleated cell counts. Assay: immunoSEQ multiplex PCR; the TCRdb copy retains only in-frame clones and omits some. The D gene and trimming were derived from the DNA, and the V and J assignments and clone size from that table. The sample holds about 68,000 clones, roughly 80% seen once. The TCR comes from a human donor in a cohort sampled during active COVID-19. The chain uses TRBV11-2 and TRBJ2-5; TRBD2 matches 10 bases. The material sequenced was peripheral blood. The CDR3 DNA reads TGTGCCAGCAGCACTAGCGGGGACTTAGAGACCCAGTACTTC. As protein: CASSTSGDLETQYF.